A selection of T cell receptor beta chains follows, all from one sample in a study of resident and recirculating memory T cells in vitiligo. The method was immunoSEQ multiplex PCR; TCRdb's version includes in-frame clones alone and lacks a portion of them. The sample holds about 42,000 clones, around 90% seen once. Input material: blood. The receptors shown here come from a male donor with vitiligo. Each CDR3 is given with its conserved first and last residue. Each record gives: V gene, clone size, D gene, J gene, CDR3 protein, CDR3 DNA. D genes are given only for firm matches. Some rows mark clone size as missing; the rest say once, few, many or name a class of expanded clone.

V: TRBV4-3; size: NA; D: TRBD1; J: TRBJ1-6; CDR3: CASSQGAGTGSYNSPLHF; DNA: TGCGCCAGCAGCCAGGGCGCCGGGACAGGCTCCTATAATTCACCCCTCCACTTT
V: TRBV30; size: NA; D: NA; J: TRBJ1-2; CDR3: CAWSVGRERGYGYTF; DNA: TGTGCCTGGAGTGTAGGCAGGGAAAGAGGCTATGGCTACACCTTC
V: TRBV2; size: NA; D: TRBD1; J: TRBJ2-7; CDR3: CASIDSPGQGNEQYF; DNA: TGTGCCAGCATCGACTCTCCGGGACAGGGGAACGAGCAGTACTTC
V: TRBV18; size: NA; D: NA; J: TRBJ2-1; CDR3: CASSPSVYNEQFF; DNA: TGTGCCAGCTCACCATCGGTATACAATGAGCAGTTCTTC
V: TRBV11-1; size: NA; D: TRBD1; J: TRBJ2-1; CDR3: CASSFRTGVLLGEQFF; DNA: TGTGCCAGCAGCTTTAGGACAGGGGTATTGCTTGGTGAGCAGTTCTTC
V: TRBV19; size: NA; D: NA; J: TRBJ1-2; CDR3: CASSSRRGLTGGYTF; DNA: TGTGCCAGTAGTAGCAGACGGGGACTGACTGGTGGCTACACCTTC
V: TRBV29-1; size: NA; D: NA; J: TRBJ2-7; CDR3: CSVEGFSSYEQYF; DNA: TGCAGCGTTGAGGGCTTCAGTTCCTACGAGCAGTACTTC
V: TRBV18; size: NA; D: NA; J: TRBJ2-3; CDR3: CASSTGNFPDTQYF; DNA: TGTGCCAGCTCCACAGGGAATTTCCCAGATACGCAGTATTTT
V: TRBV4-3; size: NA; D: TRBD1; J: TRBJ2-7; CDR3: CASSQARTGVYEQYF; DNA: TGCGCCAGCAGCCAAGCCAGGACAGGCGTCTACGAGCAGTACTTC
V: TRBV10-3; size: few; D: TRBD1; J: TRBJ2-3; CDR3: CAISESAGTGNPDTQYF; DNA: TGTGCCATCAGTGAGTCTGCCGGGACAGGGAATCCAGATACGCAGTATTTT
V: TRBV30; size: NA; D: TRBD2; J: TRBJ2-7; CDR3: CASGLAGGYEQYF; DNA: TGTGCCTCGGGACTAGCGGGGGGTTACGAGCAGTACTTC
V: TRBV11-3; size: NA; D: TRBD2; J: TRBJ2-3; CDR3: CASALTSGMVDTQYF; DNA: TGTGCCAGCGCCTTGACTAGCGGGATGGTAGATACGCAGTATTTT
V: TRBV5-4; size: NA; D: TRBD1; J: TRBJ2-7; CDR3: CASSLVGQGAREQYF; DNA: TGTGCCAGCAGCTTGGTCGGACAGGGGGCGCGAGAGCAGTACTTC
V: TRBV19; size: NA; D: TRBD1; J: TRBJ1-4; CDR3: CAAEGASGEKLFF; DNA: TGTGCCGCTGAGGGGGCGTCGGGTGAAAAACTGTTTTTT
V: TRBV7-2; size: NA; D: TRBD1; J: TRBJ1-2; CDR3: CASSPEVNRGQYGYTF; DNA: TGTGCCAGCAGCCCTGAAGTGAACAGGGGACAGTATGGCTACACCTTC
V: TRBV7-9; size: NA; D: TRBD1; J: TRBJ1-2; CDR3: CASSLRRQGANYGYTF; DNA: TGTGCCAGCAGCTTAAGGAGGCAGGGGGCTAACTATGGCTACACCTTC
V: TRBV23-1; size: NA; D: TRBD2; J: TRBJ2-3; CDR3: CASYSPGGCADTQYF; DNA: TGCGCCAGCTATAGTCCGGGGGGGTGCGCAGATACGCAGTATTTT
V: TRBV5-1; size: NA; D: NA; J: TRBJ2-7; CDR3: CASSLAKTYEQYF; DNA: TGCGCCAGCAGCTTGGCCAAAACCTACGAGCAGTACTTC
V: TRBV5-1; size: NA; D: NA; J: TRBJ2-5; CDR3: CASSLAGASGETQYF; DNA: TGCGCCAGCAGCTTGGCCGGAGCATCCGGAGAGACCCAGTACTTC
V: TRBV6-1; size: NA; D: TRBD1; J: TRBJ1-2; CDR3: CASSAVVQGDNYGYTF; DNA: TGTGCCAGCAGTGCCGTCGTCCAGGGGGACAACTATGGCTACACCTTC
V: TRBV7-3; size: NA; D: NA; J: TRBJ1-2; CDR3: CASSLNPESGNYGYTF; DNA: TGTGCCAGCAGCTTAAACCCCGAAAGCGGTAACTATGGCTACACCTTC
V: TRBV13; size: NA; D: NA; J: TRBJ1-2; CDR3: CASSFTGTRGGYTF; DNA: TGTGCCAGCAGTTTCACCGGGACCCGGGGGGGCTACACCTTC
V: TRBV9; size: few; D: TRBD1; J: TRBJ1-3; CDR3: CASSEQGSGNTIYF; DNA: TGTGCCAGCAGCGAACAGGGGTCAGGAAACACCATATATTTT
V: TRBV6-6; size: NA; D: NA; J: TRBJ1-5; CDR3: CASRQGDQPQHF; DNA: TGTGCCAGCAGACAGGGCGACCAGCCCCAGCATTTT
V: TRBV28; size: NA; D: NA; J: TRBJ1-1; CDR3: CASRVGAEAFF; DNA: TGTGCCAGCAGGGTCGGTGCTGAAGCTTTCTTT
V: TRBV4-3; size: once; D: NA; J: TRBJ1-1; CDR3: CASSQEGAGNTEAFF; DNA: TGCGCCAGCAGCCAAGAGGGGGCGGGGAACACTGAAGCTTTCTTT
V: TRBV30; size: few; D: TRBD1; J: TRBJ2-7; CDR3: CAWNQGAKSEQYF; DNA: TGTGCCTGGAACCAGGGGGCAAAGAGCGAGCAGTACTTC
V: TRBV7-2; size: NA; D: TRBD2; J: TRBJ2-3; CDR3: CASSYVAGGRDTQYF; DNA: TGTGCCAGCAGCTACGTAGCGGGGGGAAGAGATACGCAGTATTTT
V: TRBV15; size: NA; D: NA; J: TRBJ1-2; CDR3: CATSRDRTAYGYTF; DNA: TGTGCCACCAGCAGAGATCGGACAGCCTATGGCTACACCTTC
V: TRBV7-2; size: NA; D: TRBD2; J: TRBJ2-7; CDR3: CASSFQRGDYEQYF; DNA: TGTGCCAGCAGCTTCCAGCGGGGAGACTACGAGCAGTACTTC
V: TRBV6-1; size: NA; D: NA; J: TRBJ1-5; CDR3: CASSPRNQPQHF; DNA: TGTGCCAGCAGTCCCCGTAATCAGCCCCAGCATTTT
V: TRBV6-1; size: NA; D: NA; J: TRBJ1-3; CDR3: CASSGRTRNSGNTIYF; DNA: TGTGCCAGCAGTGGGCGGACAAGAAACTCTGGAAACACCATATATTTT
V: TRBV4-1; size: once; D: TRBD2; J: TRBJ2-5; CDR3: CASSQDFLAGQETQYF; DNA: TGCGCCAGCAGCCAAGATTTCCTAGCGGGGCAAGAGACCCAGTACTTC
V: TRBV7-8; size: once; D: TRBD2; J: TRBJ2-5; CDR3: CASSLFGGAETQYF; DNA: TGTGCCAGCAGCTTATTCGGGGGGGCCGAGACCCAGTACTTC
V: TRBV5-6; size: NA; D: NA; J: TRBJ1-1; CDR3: CASSPGPRGTEAFF; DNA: TGTGCCAGCAGCCCAGGACCGCGAGGGACTGAAGCTTTCTTT
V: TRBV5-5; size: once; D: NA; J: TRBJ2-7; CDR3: CASSLVQGSFEQYF; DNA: TGTGCCAGCAGCTTGGTACAGGGTAGTTTCGAGCAGTACTTC
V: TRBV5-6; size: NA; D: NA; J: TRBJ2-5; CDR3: CASSSPTRQETQYF; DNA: TGTGCCAGCAGCTCACCGACTAGACAAGAGACCCAGTACTTC
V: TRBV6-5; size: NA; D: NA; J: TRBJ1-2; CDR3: CASRQTSGNWGYTF; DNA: TGTGCCAGCAGACAAACGTCGGGGAATTGGGGCTACACCTTC
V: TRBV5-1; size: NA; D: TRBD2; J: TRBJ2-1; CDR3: CASSLERGEYNEQFF; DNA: TGCGCCAGCAGCTTGGAACGGGGGGAGTACAATGAGCAGTTCTTC
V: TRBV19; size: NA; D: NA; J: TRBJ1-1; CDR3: CASSIDLMSPRTEAFF; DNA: TGTGCCAGTAGTATAGATCTTATGAGCCCGAGGACTGAAGCTTTCTTT
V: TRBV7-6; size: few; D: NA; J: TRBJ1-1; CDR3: CASSLGTRAEAFF; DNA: TGTGCCAGCAGCTTAGGGACAAGGGCTGAAGCTTTCTTT
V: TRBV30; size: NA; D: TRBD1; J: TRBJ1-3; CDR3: CAWSVKTGSTEGNTIYF; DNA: TGTGCCTGGAGTGTAAAGACAGGGTCCACGGAGGGAAACACCATATATTTT
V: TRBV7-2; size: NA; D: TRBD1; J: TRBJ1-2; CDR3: CASSSATGTAYGYTF; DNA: TGTGCCAGCAGCTCCGCTACCGGGACAGCGTATGGCTACACCTTC
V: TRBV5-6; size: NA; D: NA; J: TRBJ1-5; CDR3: CASSFSGGVSGPQHF; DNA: TGTGCCAGCAGCTTTTCGGGGGGGGTTTCTGGGCCCCAGCATTTT
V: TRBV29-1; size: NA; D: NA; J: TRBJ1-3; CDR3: CSGRNRLSSGNTIYF; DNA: TGCAGCGGTCGAAACAGGTTGAGCTCTGGAAACACCATATATTTT
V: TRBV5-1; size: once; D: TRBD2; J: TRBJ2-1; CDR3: CASLSGGALNNEQFF; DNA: TGCGCCAGCCTTAGCGGGGGGGCCCTTAACAATGAGCAGTTCTTC
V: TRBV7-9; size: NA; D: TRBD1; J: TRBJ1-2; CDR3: CASSPHLGDRNSRNYGYTF; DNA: TGTGCCAGCAGCCCACACCTGGGGGACAGAAACTCTCGTAACTATGGCTACACCTTC
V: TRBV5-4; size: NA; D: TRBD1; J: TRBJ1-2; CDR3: CASSTGQSDGYTF; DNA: TGTGCCAGCAGCACGGGACAGTCCGATGGCTACACCTTC
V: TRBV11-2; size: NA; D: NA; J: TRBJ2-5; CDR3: CASSVSPSETQYF; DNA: TGTGCCAGCAGCGTTAGTCCCTCGGAGACCCAGTACTTC
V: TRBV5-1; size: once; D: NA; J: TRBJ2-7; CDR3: CASSYLRRGQGEQYF; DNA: TGCGCCAGCAGCTACCTTAGGCGGGGCCAAGGGGAGCAGTACTTC